A single sample is the source of the 13 T cell receptor beta chains below, sequenced in a study of blood T cells in healthy people across ages. Then a second PCR, running roughly 7 to 12 cycles, was carried out with a sample-barcoded 5' primer and a J-beta primer mix. TCRdb called the 5' RACE reads again in MiXCR, with one record for every CDR3 protein. Among 650,000 to 800,000 distinct CDR3 sequences listed, approximately 48% were seen once. The source material was blood. All receptors derive from a man aged 55 to 69 in good health.

The chain combines TRBV19 with TRBJ2-6; 9 nucleotides align to TRBD2. The V gene's germline CDR1 is LNHDA and CDR2 SQIVND (reference sequence). The length of the CDR3 is 20 residues. Losses at the gene ends were 5 bases for V and 2 bases for J; bases not matched to a gene: 16. The CDR3 bases are TGTGCCAGTAGTTTCATGGGACTAGCAGCTCCAAAGGCTGGGGCCAACGTCCTGACTTTC. This sequence encodes CASSFMGLAAPKAGANVLTF.

The J gene is TRBJ1-1, the V gene TRBV7-2; TRBD1 agrees at 8 bases. Germline-derived CDR1 and CDR2 are SGHTA and FQGNSA. This CDR3 comprises 15 residues. V was clipped by 3 bases and J by 0 bases; unmatched bases: 3. CDR3 DNA sequence: TGTGCCAGCAGCTTCCGGGACAGGCTGAACACTGAAGCTTTCTTT. Amino acids: CASSFRDRLNTEAFF.

The V call is TRBV5-1, the J call TRBJ2-1; D gene uncertain. Trimming took off 0 bases at V and 8 bases at J, with 6 bases between the two ends. The CDR3 runs to 12 residues. Germline CDR1 and CDR2: SGHRS and YFSETQ. The CDR3 loop reads CASSLVLDEQFF. As DNA, the CDR3 is TGCGCCAGCAGCTTGGTCCTGGATGAGCAGTTCTTC.

A word on this clonotype: The junction and the germline gene differ at one end; a read error may be behind it. This sequence joins TRBV11-3 and TRBJ2-6; either TRBD1 or TRBD2 may fit D (6 bases each). There are 16 residues in the CDR3. CDR1 and CDR2 (germline): SGHNT, YENEEA. The CDR3 nucleotides are TGTGCCAGCAGCCCGCAGGGGACTTCTGGGGCCAACGTCCAGACTTTC. Amino acids: CASSPQGTSGANVQTF.

The chain is built from TRBV6-2 or TRBV6-3 and TRBJ2-7; the match to TRBD2 covers 7 bases. CDR1 and CDR2 (germline): MNHEY, SVGEGT. V trimming: 8 bases; J trimming: 0 bases; junction bases outside the gene matches: 7. This CDR3 has 14 amino acids. CDR3 nucleotides: TGTGCCAGCGGCCGGGGGGTGCCCTCCTACGAGCAGTACTTC. Residues: CASGRGVPSYEQYF.

The V call is TRBV29-1, the J call TRBJ1-1; 9 nucleotides match TRBD1. The V segment lost 7 bases and the J segment 11 bases; nucleotides outside the gene matches: 14. CDR1 and CDR2 from the germline V gene are SQVTM and ANQGSEA. The CDR3 extends over 13 amino acids. The CDR3 coding sequence is TGCAGCGCCCTGGTGGACAGGGGTAGCGGGGCTTTCTTT. Protein: CSALVDRGSGAFF.

The V gene is TRBV12-3 or TRBV12-4, the J gene TRBJ2-5, with 8 bases lining up with TRBD2. V was pared by 2 bases and J by 2 bases, with 7 bases of the junction left unmatched. This CDR3 comprises 16 residues. The CDR3 DNA sequence: TGTGCCAGCAGTTTAACTCTAGCGGGTCCTCAAGAGACCCAGTACTTC. It codes for CASSLTLAGPQETQYF.

The chain couples TRBV7-9 to TRBJ2-7, with TRBD1 as a possible D gene (6 bases). The CDR3 consists of 14 residues. CDR1 and CDR2 (germline): SEHNR, FQNEAQ (reference sequence). V dropped 5 bases and J dropped 9 bases, with 20 bases sitting between them. This chain's CDR3 is CASSPRTDPVGQYF. CDR3 nucleotide sequence: TGTGCCAGCAGCCCACGGACAGATCCAGTAGGGCAGTACTTC.

V is TRBV13 and J is TRBJ2-1; D ambiguous. Germline CDR1 is PRHDT and CDR2 is FYEKMQ (reference sequence). The ends were cut back, 5 bases at V and 9 bases at J, with 20 bases in the middle. The CDR3 is 15 residues long. The CDR3 reads CASSRASWVESEQFF. The CDR3 DNA sequence: TGTGCCAGCAGCCGAGCTTCGTGGGTCGAAAGTGAGCAGTTCTTC.

J is TRBJ2-7 and V is TRBV12-3 or TRBV12-4, with a tentative D call TRBD1 (7 bases). The ends were cut back, 6 bases at V and 10 bases at J, with 28 bases in the middle. The CDR3 extends over 16 amino acids. The chain's CDR3 is CASSKSETGRKESQYF. The CDR3 region has the DNA TGTGCCAGCAGCAAAAGTGAGACAGGGAGGAAAGAGTCCCAGTACTTC.

The J gene is TRBJ1-5, the V gene TRBV7-9; 7 nucleotides align to TRBD1. The germline gives CDR1 SEHNR, CDR2 FQNEAQ (reference sequence). This CDR3 region has 15 residues. The V gene end was trimmed by 1 base and the J gene end by 6 bases; junction bases not matched to a gene: 6. The CDR3 nucleotides are TGTGCCAGCAGCTTAGGAGGGGGCCGGGGTCAGCCCCAGCATTTT. This gives the protein CASSLGGGRGQPQHF.

About this clonotype: A much bigger clone sits one base away, suggesting this may be a read error. Because the CDR3 is missing its conserved closing phenylalanine or tryptophan, this is likely a read error. This chain joins TRBV4-3 and TRBJ2-6, with D unresolved. Per germline, CDR1 LGHNA and CDR2 YSLEER. Trimming cost V 0 bases and J 0 bases, with 15 bases left between them. The CDR3 runs 19 residues. The CDR3 coding sequence is TGCGCCAGCAGCCAAGAGAATAGCCGCTTGGGCTCTGGGGCCAACGTCCTGACTTTA. Its translation is CASSQENSRLGSGANVLTL.

This clonotype was observed a few times. The gene calls are TRBV29-1 and TRBJ1-2; D unresolved. V shed 4 bases and J shed 5 bases, with 11 bases lying between them. This CDR3 is 12 amino acids long. The V gene's germline CDR1 is SQVTM and CDR2 ANQGSEA. The CDR3, as DNA: TGCAGCGTTGGGGTCCCGCCTTATGGCTACACCTTC. This gives the protein CSVGVPPYGYTF.